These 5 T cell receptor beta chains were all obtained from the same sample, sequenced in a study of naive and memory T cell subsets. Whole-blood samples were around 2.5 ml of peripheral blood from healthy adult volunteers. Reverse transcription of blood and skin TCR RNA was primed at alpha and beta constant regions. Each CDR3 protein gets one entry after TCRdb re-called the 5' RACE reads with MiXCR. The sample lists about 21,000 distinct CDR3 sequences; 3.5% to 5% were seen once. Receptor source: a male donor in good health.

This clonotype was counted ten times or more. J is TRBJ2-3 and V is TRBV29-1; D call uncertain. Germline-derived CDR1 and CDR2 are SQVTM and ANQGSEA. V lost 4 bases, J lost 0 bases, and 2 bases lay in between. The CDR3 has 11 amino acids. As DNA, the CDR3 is TGCAGCGTTGTTAGCACAGATACGCAGTATTTT. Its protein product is CSVVSTDTQYF.

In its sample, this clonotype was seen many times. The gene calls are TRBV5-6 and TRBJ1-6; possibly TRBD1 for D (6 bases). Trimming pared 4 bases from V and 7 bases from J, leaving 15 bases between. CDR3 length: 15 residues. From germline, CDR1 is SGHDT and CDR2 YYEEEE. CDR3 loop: CASSTPGDRNSPLHF. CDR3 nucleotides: TGTGCCAGCAGCACGCCAGGGGATCGAAATTCACCCCTCCACTTT.

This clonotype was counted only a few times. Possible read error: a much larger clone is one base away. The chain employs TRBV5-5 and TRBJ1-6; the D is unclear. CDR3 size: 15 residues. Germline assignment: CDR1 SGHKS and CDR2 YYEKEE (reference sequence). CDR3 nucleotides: TGTGCCAGCAGCTTTTTGCTGGACGGGAATTCACCCCTCAACTTT. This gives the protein CASSFLLDGNSPLNF.

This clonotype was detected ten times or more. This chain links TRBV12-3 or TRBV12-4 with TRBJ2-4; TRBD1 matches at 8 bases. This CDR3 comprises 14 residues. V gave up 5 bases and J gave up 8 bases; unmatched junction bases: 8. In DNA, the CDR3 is TGTGCCAGCAGTGACGGACAGGGACCGGACATTCAGTACTTC. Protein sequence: CASSDGQGPDIQYF.

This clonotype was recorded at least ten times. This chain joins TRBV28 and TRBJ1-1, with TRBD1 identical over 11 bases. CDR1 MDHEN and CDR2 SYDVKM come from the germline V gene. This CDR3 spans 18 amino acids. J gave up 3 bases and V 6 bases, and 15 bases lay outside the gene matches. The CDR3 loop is CASSPIHPGQGADTEAFF. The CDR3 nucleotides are TGTGCCAGCAGCCCCATACATCCTGGACAGGGGGCGGACACTGAAGCTTTCTTT. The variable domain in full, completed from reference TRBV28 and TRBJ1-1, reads DVKVTQSSRYLVKRTGEKVFLECVQDMDHENMFWYRQDPGLGLRLIYFSYDVKMKEKGDIPEGYSVSREKKERFSLILESASTNQTSMYLCASSPIHPGQGADTEAFFGQGTRLTVV.